The 15 T cell receptor beta chains below come from one sample, sequenced in a study of cytomegalovirus exposure and HLA in healthy donors. PCR was performed using 60 Vbeta and 13 Jbeta primers. Assay used: immunoSEQ multiplex PCR; TCRdb lists only in-frame clones, some missing. The sample contains 170,000 or so clones, around 75% of which appear only once. Sequencing used PBMCs. The receptors were gathered from a male donor in good health and CMV-seronegative.

The gene calls are TRBV6-9 and TRBJ2-7; 8 nucleotides agree with TRBD1. Germline-derived CDR1 and CDR2 are MNHGY and SVAAGI. V dropped 3 bases and J dropped 3; count of bases not matched to a gene: 4. This CDR3 comprises 14 residues. Here the CDR3 reads CASSYDGQGYEQYF. The CDR3 region has the DNA TGTGCCAGCAGTTACGATGGACAGGGCTACGAGCAGTACTTC.

This sequence joins TRBV6-6 and TRBJ2-2; D call uncertain. The V gene's germline CDR1 is MNHNY and CDR2 SVGAGI (reference sequence). Between the trimmed V and J ends, which lost 4 bases and 4 bases, there was a span of 16 bases. CDR3 length: 16 residues. The chain's CDR3 is CASSFFDTASTGELFF. The CDR3 DNA reads TGTGCCAGCAGTTTCTTCGACACCGCGAGCACCGGGGAGCTGTTTTTT.

The rearrangement links TRBV27 to TRBJ2-1; D gene unclear. The CDR3 length is 14 residues. Deletions cut 5 bases from V and 0 bases from J, with 8 bases between. The germline CDR1 and CDR2 sequences are MNHEY and SMNVEV (reference sequence). CDR3 protein: CASSPPRSYNEQFF. DNA for the CDR3: TGTGCCAGCAGTCCCCCGCGCTCCTACAATGAGCAGTTCTTC.

The chain recombines TRBV28 with TRBJ2-3; 12 positions match TRBD1. The CDR3 has 16 residues. With V trimmed by 5 bases and J by 6 bases, 9 bases remained unmatched. In germline, CDR1 is MDHEN, CDR2 SYDVKM. CDR3 coding DNA: TGTGCCAGCAGTGGGGCCGGGACAGGGGGCAGGGATACGCAGTATTTT. Residues: CASSGAGTGGRDTQYF.

V and J are TRBV6-5 and TRBJ1-3; 9 bases align to TRBD1. CDR1 is MNHEY and CDR2 is SVGAGI in the germline V gene. The CDR3 totals 15 residues. V trimming: 5 bases; J trimming: 2 bases; junction bases outside the gene matches: 4. The CDR3 bases are TGTGCCAGCAGTACACAGGGGGCGGCTGGAAACACCATATATTTT. Amino acid sequence: CASSTQGAAGNTIYF.

The rearrangement joins TRBV14 to TRBJ2-1; D is perhaps TRBD2 (6 bases). The germline V gene has CDR1 SGHDN and CDR2 FVKESK. The CDR3 contains 15 residues. V was trimmed by 4 bases and J by 4 bases, leaving 14 bases between them. The CDR3: CASSPTTSTYNEQFF. The CDR3 region has the DNA TGTGCCAGCAGCCCTACGACTAGTACATACAATGAGCAGTTCTTC.

The chain carries TRBV11-2 and TRBJ2-1; no clear D gene. The CDR3 totals 13 residues. The V gene lost 1 base and the J gene lost 3 bases, with 4 bases spanning the gap. Germline V gene data show CDR1 as SGHAT and CDR2 as FQNNGV. CDR3 sequence reads: CASSLAYYNEQFF. Here the CDR3 DNA reads TGTGCCAGCAGCTTAGCGTACTACAATGAGCAGTTCTTC. The full variable domain, rest sourced from reference TRBV11-2 and TRBJ2-1, is EAGVAQSPRYKIIEKRQSVAFWCNPISGHATLYWYQQILGQGPKLLIQFQNNGVVDDSQLPKDRFSAERLKGVDSTLKIQPAKLEDSAVYLCASSLAYYNEQFFGPGTRLTVL.

The chain carries TRBV19 and TRBJ1-5, with 7 bases aligning to TRBD1. Germline V lookup: CDR1 LNHDA, CDR2 SQIVND (reference sequence). The CDR3 runs 15 residues. Trimming took 7 bases from V and 2 from J; bases not matched to a gene: 8. The CDR3 nucleotides are TGTGCCAGTACCCCAACAGGGGCAGGCAATCAGCCCCAGCATTTT. Translating it yields CASTPTGAGNQPQHF.

The gene calls are TRBV30 and TRBJ2-3, with D possibly TRBD2 on 6 matching bases. This CDR3 spans 15 amino acids. Germline V gene lookup returns CDR1 GTSNPN and CDR2 SVGIG (reference sequence). V was shortened by 0 bases and J by 2 bases, with 12 bases between the two germline ends. CDR3 sequence reads: CAWSVFGTSTDTQYF. Here the CDR3 DNA reads TGTGCCTGGAGTGTATTCGGGACTTCCACAGATACGCAGTATTTT. The full variable domain, in which reference TRBV30 and TRBJ2-3 provide the parts outside the CDR3, is SQTIHQWPATLVQPVGSPLSLECTVEGTSNPNLYWYRQAAGRGLQLLFYSVGIGQISSEVPQNLSASRPQDRQFILSSKKLLLSDSGFYLCAWSVFGTSTDTQYFGPGTRLTVL.

There are a few counts of this clone. V usage is TRBV30 and J usage is TRBJ1-2; tentatively, D is TRBD1 (5 bases). Trimming pared 0 bases from V and 5 bases from J, leaving 10 bases between. The CDR3 contains 13 residues. Germline V gene sequence: CDR1 GTSNPN, CDR2 SVGIG (reference sequence). CDR3 DNA sequence: TGTGCCTGGAGTGTGGGACTTATATATGGCTACACCTTC. Its translation is CAWSVGLIYGYTF. Full variable domain (remainder filled in from reference TRBV30 and TRBJ1-2): SQTIHQWPATLVQPVGSPLSLECTVEGTSNPNLYWYRQAAGRGLQLLFYSVGIGQISSEVPQNLSASRPQDRQFILSSKKLLLSDSGFYLCAWSVGLIYGYTFGSGTRLTVV.

The chain joins TRBV4-1 to TRBJ1-5; D gene unclear. V lost 5 bases, J lost 5 bases, and 13 bases lay in between. The CDR3 runs to 14 residues. CDR1 and CDR2 from the germline V gene are MGHRA and YSYEKL. This CDR3 is CASSFGRGDQPQHF. CDR3 bases: TGCGCCAGCAGCTTCGGACGGGGAGATCAGCCCCAGCATTTT.

This clone was seen just once. The genes are TRBV6-5 and TRBJ2-3, with a possible D match to TRBD2 (7 bases). Trimming pared 0 bases from V and 5 bases from J, leaving 15 bases between. This CDR3 comprises 16 residues. CDR1 is MNHEY, CDR2 SVGAGI, per germline. The CDR3 sequence: CASSYSLSGTKDTQYF. The DNA for the CDR3 is TGTGCCAGCAGTTACTCGTTAAGCGGGACAAAAGATACGCAGTATTTT.

This chain uses TRBV30 with TRBJ1-4; possible D gene TRBD1, 5 bases. The CDR3 has 14 amino acids. Trimming pared 2 bases from V and 3 bases from J, leaving 10 bases between. In germline, CDR1 is GTSNPN, CDR2 SVGIG (reference sequence). CDR3 nucleotides: TGTGCCTGGAGTACGAAGACAGCTAATGAAAAACTGTTTTTT. It encodes CAWSTKTANEKLFF.

The chain is built from TRBV16 and TRBJ1-2, with D tentatively TRBD1 (5 bases). Trimming pared 0 bases from V and 3 bases from J, leaving 11 bases between. The CDR3 extends over 15 amino acids. CDR1 is KGHSY, CDR2 FQNENV, per germline. CDR3: CASSQSGGNHYGYTF. The CDR3 DNA reads TGTGCCAGCAGCCAATCGGGGGGAAACCACTATGGCTACACCTTC.

Only a few counts were recorded for this clone. V usage is TRBV28 and J usage is TRBJ1-4; D is perhaps TRBD1 (6 bases). The CDR3 covers 15 residues. V was clipped by 4 bases and J by 7 bases, with 16 bases between them. Germline V CDR1 and CDR2: MDHEN, SYDVKM. CDR3 DNA: TGTGCCAGCAGTTCCCCAAGGGGGACCGGTGAAAAACTGTTTTTT. This translates into CASSSPRGTGEKLFF.